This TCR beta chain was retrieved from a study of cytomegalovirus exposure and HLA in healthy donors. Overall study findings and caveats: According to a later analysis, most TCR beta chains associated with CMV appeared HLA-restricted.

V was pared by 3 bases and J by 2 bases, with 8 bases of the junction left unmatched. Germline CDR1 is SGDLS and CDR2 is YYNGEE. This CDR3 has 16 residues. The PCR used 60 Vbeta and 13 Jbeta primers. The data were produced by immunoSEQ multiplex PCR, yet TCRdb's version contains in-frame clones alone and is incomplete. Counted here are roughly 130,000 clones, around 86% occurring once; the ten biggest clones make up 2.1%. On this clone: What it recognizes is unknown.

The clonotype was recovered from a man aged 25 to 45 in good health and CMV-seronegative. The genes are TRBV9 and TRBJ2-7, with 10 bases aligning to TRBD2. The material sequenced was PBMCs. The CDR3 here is CASSATASGGPYEQYF. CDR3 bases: TGTGCCAGCAGCGCAACCGCTAGCGGGGGCCCCTACGAGCAGTACTTC.